This record looks at one T cell receptor (beta chain) sequence and its context. Its antigen is not known. The data originate from a study of cytotoxic CD8 clonotypes in ibrutinib-treated CLL. Germline V gene sequence: CDR1 LNHDA, CDR2 SQIVND (reference sequence). V was pared by 7 bases and J by 1 base, with 10 bases between. The CDR3 is made up of 13 amino acids. Findings of the study overall: The study sampled sustained-remission and progressing patients at different times. At progression, clonality fell back toward baseline after rising at ibrutinib response. Clonality was higher at baseline than in age-matched healthy donors and tracked circulating CD8+ T-cell counts.

Sequencing was performed with immunoSEQ multiplex PCR; in TCRdb, only in-frame clones are kept and a portion is missing. The sample holds 100,000 to 150,000 clones; approximately 83% are singletons and the top ten take about 2%. The sequenced sample was PBMCs, obtained after 24 months of ibrutinib treatment. The gene calls are TRBV19 and TRBJ1-1; a weak D match, TRBD1 (5 bases). The origin of this receptor is a human donor with chronic lymphocytic leukemia. This CDR3 reads CASIRQTNTEAFF. CDR3 nucleotides: TGTGCCAGTATTCGACAGACGAACACTGAAGCTTTCTTT.